The source of this TCR beta chain is a study of blood T cell repertoires in COVID-19 (dated by TCRdb to the early 2020s). Regarding the research as a whole: Collaborator samples came from the United States, Italy and Spain and covered acute and convalescent phases of COVID-19. The material from the prospective study consisted of cDNA or gDNA derived from T cells, B-cell-depleted T cells, or PBMCs. Subjects who had been exposed to COVID-19, were actively infected with it, or had recovered from it provided the deeply sampled blood TCRbeta repertoires that made up the dataset. A freely available public database, intended as a resource for researchers studying the immune response to SARS-CoV-2, is where the repertoires were released. Samples came from the ongoing ImmuneRACE study (first 160 participants) plus 1,254 subjects from 6 global collaborators. Nearly every sample came with metadata listing a de-identified subject ID, COVID-19 status, age in years and sex. Where HLA class I and class II types were available, the types were taken from metadata supplied by the sample provider, not from assay-based typing.

For this clone: Its binding antigen is unknown. Within one base of it there is no much larger clone, and no base qualities were kept. This specimen includes other DNA sequences encoding the same CDR3.

Broader findings and caveats from the paper: How much clinical and demographic metadata was included differed by source and by participant, and the metadata was provided uncurated.

TCRbeta CDR3 regions were amplified from genomic DNA using the immunoSEQ Assay, a bias-controlled multiplex PCR. The authors' analysis ran thus. The number of nucleated cells in each sample was estimated by amplification of reference gene primers within the assay. To quantify the absolute abundance of each unique TCRbeta CDR3 rearrangement, sequence reads were collapsed and filtered. Productive Simpson clonality was computed per sample as the square root of Simpson's diversity index over productive rearrangements. TCRdb carries this immuneACCESS record with in-frame sequences only. Its versions omit some clonotypes, under half of them owing to an unresolved V gene in the studies checked, with the rest unexplained. The V and J calls and the clone size are those of that table, but D and trimming were determined from the DNA. Present in this sample are some 320,000 clones, about 85% of which were seen just once. The top ten clonotypes cover 1.9% of the sample.

Participants in the prospective study were enrolled through a virtual design, were aged roughly 18 to 100 years, and lived in approximately 24 United States geographic areas. In the prospective study, participants were assigned to cohorts based on the clinical history participants reported in a screening survey and a study questionnaire. Exposed participants were defined as having been in contact with someone with a PCR-confirmed or clinician-diagnosed COVID-19 case within 2 weeks of study entry. In the prospective study, whole blood, serum and a nasopharyngeal or oropharyngeal swab were collected from each participant by mobile phlebotomists. Additional blood draws and questionnaires over an approximately two-month period could optionally be provided by prospective study participants. Before DNA extraction, prospective study blood samples were shipped either frozen or at room temperature. Trimming removed 2 bases from V and 1 base from J, leaving 4 bases between the germline ends. The CDR3 covers 12 residues, taking in both the cysteine and the phenylalanine. Only the CDR3 portion is preserved as DNA: 36 bases, with reading frame beginning at the first base. CDR1 and CDR2, looked up from the germline V gene, are SGHDT and YYEEEE.

Material: PBMCs or T cells enriched from blood (not recorded which). The source is a woman aged 25-40 years who had been exposed to COVID-19. The sequence is built from TRBV5-6 and TRBJ2-7; the D gene identity is not certain. The DNA sequence reads TGTGCCAGCAGCTTTTCGTCCTACGAGCAGTACTTC. Translated, this is CASSFSSYEQYF.